The text below deals with one TCR beta chain. Clones were sequenced by immunoSEQ multiplex PCR, and TCRdb holds only the in-frame ones, with some missing. The top ten hold roughly 6% of the sample, which has roughly 320,000 clones, about 90% seen once. This sample stems from a study of blood T cell repertoires in COVID-19. Looking at the study overall: Samples came from the United States, Italy and Spain, spanning acute and convalescent COVID-19.

CDR1 is SGHDN and CDR2 is FVKESK in the germline V gene. J was trimmed by 7 bases and V by 3 bases; bases with no gene match: 7. The CDR3 runs 15 residues. Sequencing was done on a sample of peripheral blood. The clonotype originates from a woman between 50 and 59 years old with COVID-19, enrolled during active disease. The chain is built from TRBV14 and TRBJ2-7, with 12 nucleotides matching TRBD2. In DNA form, the CDR3 reads TGTGCCAGCAGCCACTTGACTAGCGGGAGTGGTGAGCAGTACTTC. It yields the protein CASSHLTSGSGEQYF.